This T cell receptor (beta chain) emerged from a study of T cell changes during pregnancy in multiple sclerosis. CDR1 and CDR2 (germline): MNHEY, SMNVEV (reference sequence). This CDR3 spans 15 amino acids. V lost 7 bases and J 7 bases, leaving 20 bases between the germline ends. Only in-frame clones appear in the TCRdb table, and some are missing; sequencing was by immunoSEQ multiplex PCR. The table shows 75,000 to 95,000 clones, with 80% to 95% occurring only once. The sequences come from peripheral blood, collected before pregnancy. The chain is built from TRBV27 and TRBJ1-5; possibly TRBD1 for D (6 bases). This clonotype was sampled from a female donor with multiple sclerosis, enrolled in a pregnancy study. CDR3 sequence (DNA): TGTGCCAGCAAAATCGGGCGACGGACAGAACAGCCCCAGCATTTT. This sequence encodes CASKIGRRTEQPQHF.